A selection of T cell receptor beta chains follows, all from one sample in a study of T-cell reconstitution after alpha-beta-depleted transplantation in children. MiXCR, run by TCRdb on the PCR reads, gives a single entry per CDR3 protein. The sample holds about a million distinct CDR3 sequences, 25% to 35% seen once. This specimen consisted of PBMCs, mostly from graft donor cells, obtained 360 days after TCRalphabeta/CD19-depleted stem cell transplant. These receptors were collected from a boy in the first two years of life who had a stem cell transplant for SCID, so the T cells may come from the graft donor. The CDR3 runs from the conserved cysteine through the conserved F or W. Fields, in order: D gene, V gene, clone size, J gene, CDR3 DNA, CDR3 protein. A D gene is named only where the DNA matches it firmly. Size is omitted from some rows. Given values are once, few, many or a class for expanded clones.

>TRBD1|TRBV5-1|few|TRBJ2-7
TGCGCCAGCAGCGGTTCCGGGACAGGGCGCCACGAGCAGTACTTC
CASSGSGTGRHEQYF
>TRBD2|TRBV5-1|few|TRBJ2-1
TGCGCCAGCAGCTTGATCGTTGCGGGGGGGCACAATGAGCAGTTCTTC
CASSLIVAGGHNEQFF
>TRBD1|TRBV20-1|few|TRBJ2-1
TGCAGTGCTTGCCGGGACAGTCCCATTGGCGAGCAGTTCTTC
CSACRDSPIGEQFF
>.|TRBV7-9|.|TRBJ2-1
TGTGCCAGCAGCCCGGACGGCTCCTACAATGAGCAGTTCTTC
CASSPDGSYNEQFF
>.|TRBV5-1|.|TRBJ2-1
TGCGCCAGCAGAAGGGGGTCGACGGACTACAATGAGCAGTTCTTC
CASRRGSTDYNEQFF
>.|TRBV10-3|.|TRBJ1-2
TGTGCCATCAGCGAGGAGGGAGGGAGGATCTATGGCTACACCTTC
CAISEEGGRIYGYTF
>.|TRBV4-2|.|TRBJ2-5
TGTGCCAGCAGCCAAACGGGCGTGGAGACCCAGTACTTC
CASSQTGVETQYF
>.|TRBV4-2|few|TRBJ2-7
TGTGCCAGCAGCCAAGGACTAGGGGGAGAGTACGAGCAGTACTTC
CASSQGLGGEYEQYF
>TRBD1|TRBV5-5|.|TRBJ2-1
TGTGCCAGCAGCCGGAGGGGGACAGGAGGCAATGAGCAGTTCTTC
CASSRRGTGGNEQFF
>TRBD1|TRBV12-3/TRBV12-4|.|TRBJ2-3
TGTGCCAGCACTCCGGACAGGGGGCTGGATACGCAGTATTTT
CASTPDRGLDTQYF
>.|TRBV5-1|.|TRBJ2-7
TGCGCCAGCAGCGTTACCTTGGCAGGGCACTCCTACGAGCAGTACTTC
CASSVTLAGHSYEQYF
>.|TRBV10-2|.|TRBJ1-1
TGCGCCAGCGTCGAGAATGTTATGAACACTGAAGCTTTCTTT
CASVENVMNTEAFF
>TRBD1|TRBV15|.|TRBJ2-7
TGTGCCACCAGGATGGACAGGGGCCACGAGCAGTACTTC
CATRMDRGHEQYF
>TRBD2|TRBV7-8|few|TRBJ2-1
TGTGCCAGCAACTCTTGGGGGGGGAGGTCCTACAATGAGCAGTTCTTC
CASNSWGGRSYNEQFF
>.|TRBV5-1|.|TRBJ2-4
TGCGCCAGCAGCTTGAAAGGGTTCGGTGCCAAAAACATTCAGTACTTC
CASSLKGFGAKNIQYF
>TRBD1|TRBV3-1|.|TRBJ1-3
TGTGCCAGCAGCCATTCCGGGACAGGGTCGTCAGTTTCTGGAAACACCATATATTTT
CASSHSGTGSSVSGNTIYF
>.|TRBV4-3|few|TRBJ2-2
TGCGCCAGCCGAAAAGAGGCGGTCACCGGGGAGCTGTTTTTT
CASRKEAVTGELFF
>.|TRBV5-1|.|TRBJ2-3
TGCGCCAGCAGCTTGGATAGTTACCTAGGACAGTATTTT
CASSLDSYLGQYF
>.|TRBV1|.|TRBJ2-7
TGCACCAGCAGCCTATATCGCTCGGGAGGACAGGCTCGAGAGCAGTACTTC
CTSSLYRSGGQAREQYF
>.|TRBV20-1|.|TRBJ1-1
TGCAGTGCCTACTCGGGGCAGGCGAACACTGAAGCTTTCTTT
CSAYSGQANTEAFF
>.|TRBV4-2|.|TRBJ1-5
TGTGCCAGCAGTCGCCACTACAGGGACAATAGCAATCAGCCCCAGCATTTT
CASSRHYRDNSNQPQHF
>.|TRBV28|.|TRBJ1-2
TGTGCCAGCAGTTTGAGGCTCGACAGGCGAGGATATGGCTACACCTTC
CASSLRLDRRGYGYTF
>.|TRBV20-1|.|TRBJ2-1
TGCAGTGCTTCAGACCAGAGGCAGCCCAATGAGCAGTTCTTC
CSASDQRQPNEQFF
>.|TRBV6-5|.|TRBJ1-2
TGTGCCAGCAGTTACTCGATCCAACTTCGAAACAACAACTATGGCTACACCTTC
CASSYSIQLRNNNYGYTF
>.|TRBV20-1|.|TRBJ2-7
TGCAGTGCTAGAGATGCAGGGCCCTTCTCCTACGAGCAGTACTTC
CSARDAGPFSYEQYF
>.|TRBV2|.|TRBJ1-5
TGTGCCAGCAGTGAAGCCATCTATAGCAATCAGCCCCAGCATTTT
CASSEAIYSNQPQHF
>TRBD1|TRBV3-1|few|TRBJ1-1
TGTGCCAGCAGCCAAGAAAGGGACAGGGGGAACACTGAAGCTTTCTTT
CASSQERDRGNTEAFF
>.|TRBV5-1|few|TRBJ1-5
TGCGCCAGCAGCGGTTGGGCAGGGGATCAGCCCCAGCATTTT
CASSGWAGDQPQHF
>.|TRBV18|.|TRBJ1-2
TGTGCCAGCTCACCACGGGCAGGGGATAGTGGCTACACCTTC
CASSPRAGDSGYTF
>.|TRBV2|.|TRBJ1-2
TGTGCCAGCTTATACCTGGCGTCGATTTATGGCTACACCTTC
CASLYLASIYGYTF
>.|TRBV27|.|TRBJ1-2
TGTGCCAGCAGTTTGCCCCTCGTTCGGGGTGTGTATGGCTACACCTTC
CASSLPLVRGVYGYTF
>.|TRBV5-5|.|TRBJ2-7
TGTGCCAGCAGCTTGGCTTACAGGGCGTCCTACGAGCAGTACTTC
CASSLAYRASYEQYF
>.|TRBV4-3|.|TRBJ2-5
TGCGCCAGCAGCCAGGCAGGACTCAGCGGGGAGACCCAGTACTTC
CASSQAGLSGETQYF
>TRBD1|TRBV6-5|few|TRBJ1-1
TGTGCCAGCAGTTACCGGGGACAGGGCGGAGACACTGAAGCTTTCTTT
CASSYRGQGGDTEAFF
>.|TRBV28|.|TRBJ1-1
TGTGCCAGCAGTTCTGGGATAAACACTGAAGCTTTCTTT
CASSSGINTEAFF
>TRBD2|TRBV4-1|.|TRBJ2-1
TGCGCCAGCAGCCAAGATCCCCCTAGCGGGTACAATGAGCAGTTCTTC
CASSQDPPSGYNEQFF
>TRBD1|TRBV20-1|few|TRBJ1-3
TGCAGTGCTAGATGGACAGGGGGCCAGGCTCACCGAAACACCATATATTTT
CSARWTGGQAHRNTIYF
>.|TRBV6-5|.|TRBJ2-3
TGTGCCAGCAGTTACTCGAGTGGGGGCGACACAGATACGCAGTATTTT
CASSYSSGGDTDTQYF